This T cell receptor beta chain was documented in a study of cytomegalovirus exposure and HLA in healthy donors. This clone was observed once. Amplification used 60 Vbeta primers and 13 Jbeta primers. Generated by immunoSEQ multiplex PCR, the TCRdb table keeps only in-frame clones and is missing some. The sample has about 110,000 clones; approximately 70% are singletons. The CDR3 runs 14 residues. Trimming shortened V by 6 bases and J by 0 bases, and 10 bases separated the two germline ends. Germline V gene data show CDR1 as MNHEY and CDR2 as SMNVEV (reference sequence). The sequenced sample consisted of PBMCs. This sequence originates from a man aged 40-49 years in good health and CMV-seropositive. The chain combines TRBV27 with TRBJ2-3; D not certain. The CDR3 sequence: CASSIIASTDTQYF. The CDR3 coding sequence is TGTGCCAGCAGCATTATAGCTAGCACAGATACGCAGTATTTT.